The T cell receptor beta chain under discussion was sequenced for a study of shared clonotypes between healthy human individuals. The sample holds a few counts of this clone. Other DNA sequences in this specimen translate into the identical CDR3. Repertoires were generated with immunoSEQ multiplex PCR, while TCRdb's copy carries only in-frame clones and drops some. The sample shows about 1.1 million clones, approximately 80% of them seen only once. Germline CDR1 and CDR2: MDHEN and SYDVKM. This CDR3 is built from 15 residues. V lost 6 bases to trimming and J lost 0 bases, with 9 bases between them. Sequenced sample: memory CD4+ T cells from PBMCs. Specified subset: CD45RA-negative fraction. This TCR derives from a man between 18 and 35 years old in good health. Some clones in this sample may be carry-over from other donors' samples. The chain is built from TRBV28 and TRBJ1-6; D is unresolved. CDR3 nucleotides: TGTGCCAGCAGGGCACAGAGCTCCTATAATTCACCCCTCCACTTT. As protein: CASRAQSSYNSPLHF.